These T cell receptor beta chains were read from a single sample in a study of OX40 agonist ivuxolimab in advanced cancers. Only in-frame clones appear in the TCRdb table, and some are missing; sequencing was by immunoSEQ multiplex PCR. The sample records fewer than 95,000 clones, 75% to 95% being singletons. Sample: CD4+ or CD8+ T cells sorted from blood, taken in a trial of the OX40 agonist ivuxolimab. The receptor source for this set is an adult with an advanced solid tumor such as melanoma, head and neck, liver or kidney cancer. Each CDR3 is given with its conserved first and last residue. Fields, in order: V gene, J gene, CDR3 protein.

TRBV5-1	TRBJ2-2	CASSLGPTGELFF
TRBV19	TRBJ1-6	CASSMEGTGPPLHF
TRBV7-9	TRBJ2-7	CASSLGAGVDEQYF
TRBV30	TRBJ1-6	CAWSVRVDNSPLHF
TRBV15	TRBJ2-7	CATSRGGTGYEQYF
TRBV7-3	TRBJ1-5	CASSHKGQARQPQHF
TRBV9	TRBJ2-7	CASSPGLSYEQYF
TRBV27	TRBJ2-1	CASKKGPKVGEQFF
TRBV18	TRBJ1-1	CASSPGLANTEAFF
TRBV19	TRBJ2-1	CASSPPLAGASYNEQFF
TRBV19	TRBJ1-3	CASSAGTRGGNTIYF
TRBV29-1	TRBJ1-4	CSVGGLDEKLFF
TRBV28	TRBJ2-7	CASSLPQGRTYEQYF
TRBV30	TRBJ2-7	CAWKLQGIAYEQYF
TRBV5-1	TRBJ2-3	CASSRTLAADTQYF
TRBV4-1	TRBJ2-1	CASSQVGGGSNNEQFF
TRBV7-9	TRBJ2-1	CASSSDTGRKEQFF
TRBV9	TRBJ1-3	CASSVTPTTASGNTIYF
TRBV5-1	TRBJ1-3	CASSPTLRDRVSGNTIYF
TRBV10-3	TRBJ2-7	CAISESTGTSGVYEQYF
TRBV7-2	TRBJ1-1	CASSLVYRIQHTEAFF
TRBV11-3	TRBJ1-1	CASSPQGYPRRNTEAFF
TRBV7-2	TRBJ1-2	CASSLTGEGYGYTF
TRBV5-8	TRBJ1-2	CASSLMGQGAVREGYTF
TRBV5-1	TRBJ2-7	CASSLWSGLGYEQYF
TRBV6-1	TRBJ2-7	CASNRGILYEQYF
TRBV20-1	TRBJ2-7	CSGGGDYEQYF
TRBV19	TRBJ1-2	CASSTRQGNYGYTF
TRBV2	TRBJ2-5	CASTLAGLPQETQYF
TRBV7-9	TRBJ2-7	CAIGTRSYEQYF
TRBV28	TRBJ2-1	CASKTGGSYNEQFF
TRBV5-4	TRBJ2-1	CASSPGLALSSYNEQFF
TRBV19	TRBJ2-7	CASSIQAQGTYEQYF
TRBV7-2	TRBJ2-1	CASSLDRASSYNEQFF
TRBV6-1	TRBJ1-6	CASSEAPDWDSPLHF
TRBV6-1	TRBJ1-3	CASSEGAGSGNTIYF
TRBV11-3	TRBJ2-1	CASSLVAGGRAHEQFF
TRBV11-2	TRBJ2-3	CASSSRLAASTDTQYF